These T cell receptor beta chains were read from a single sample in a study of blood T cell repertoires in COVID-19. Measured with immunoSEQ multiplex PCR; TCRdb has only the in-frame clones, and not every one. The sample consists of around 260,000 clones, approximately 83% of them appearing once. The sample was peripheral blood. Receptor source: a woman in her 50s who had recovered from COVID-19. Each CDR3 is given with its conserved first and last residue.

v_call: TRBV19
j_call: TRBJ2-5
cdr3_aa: CASSIYRGRGETQYF

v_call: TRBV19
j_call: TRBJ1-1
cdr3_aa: CASSLLTPNTEAFF

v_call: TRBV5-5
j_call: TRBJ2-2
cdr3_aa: CASSFRGGSAGELFF

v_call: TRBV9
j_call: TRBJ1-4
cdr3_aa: CASSQTGGNSEKLFF

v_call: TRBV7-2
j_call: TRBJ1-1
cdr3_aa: CASSPGLMGRAFF

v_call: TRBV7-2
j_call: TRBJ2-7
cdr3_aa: CASSLSRAAYEQYF

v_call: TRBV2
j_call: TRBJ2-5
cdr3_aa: CASSPRLAGGQETQYF

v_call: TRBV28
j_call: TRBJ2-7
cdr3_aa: CASAAGSGSYEQYF

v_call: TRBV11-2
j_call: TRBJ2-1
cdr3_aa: CASSLDPLAGAGWQFF

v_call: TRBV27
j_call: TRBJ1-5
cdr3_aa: CASSWGGGGSDQPQHF

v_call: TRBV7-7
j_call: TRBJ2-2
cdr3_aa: CASSRSGQGTGELFF

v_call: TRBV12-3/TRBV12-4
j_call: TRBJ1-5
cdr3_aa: CASSLNRGPQHF

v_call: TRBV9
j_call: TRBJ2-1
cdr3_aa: CASSVRGGQGPNEQFF

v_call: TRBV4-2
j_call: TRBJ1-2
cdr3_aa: CASSQDVSGSGYTF

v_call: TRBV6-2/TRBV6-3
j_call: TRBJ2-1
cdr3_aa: CASSHTSGGRGYNEQFF

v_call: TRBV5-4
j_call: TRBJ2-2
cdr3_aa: CASSPLAGGGTGELFF

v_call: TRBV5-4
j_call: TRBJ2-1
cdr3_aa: CASSLGGGGNYNEQFF

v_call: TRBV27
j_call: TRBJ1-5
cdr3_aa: CASSFQGDNQPQHF

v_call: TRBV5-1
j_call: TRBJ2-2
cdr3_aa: CASSLDPLAGGGELFF

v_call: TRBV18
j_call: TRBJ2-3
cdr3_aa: CASSPATRTDTQYF

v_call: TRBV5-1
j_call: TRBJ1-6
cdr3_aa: CASSAGQGLSPLHF

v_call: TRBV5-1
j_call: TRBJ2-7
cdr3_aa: CASSLEASGTYEQYF

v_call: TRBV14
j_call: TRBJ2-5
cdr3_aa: CASSQPGLAGTQYF

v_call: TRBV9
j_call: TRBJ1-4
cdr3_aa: CASSGAAEKLFF

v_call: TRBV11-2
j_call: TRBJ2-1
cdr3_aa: CASSLVLTSANEQFF

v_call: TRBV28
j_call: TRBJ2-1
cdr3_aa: CASSPDRGPYNEQFF

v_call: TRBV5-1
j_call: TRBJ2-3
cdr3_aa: CASSFAGQGTDTQYF

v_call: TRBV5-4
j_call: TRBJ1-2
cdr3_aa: CASSLAGYGYTF

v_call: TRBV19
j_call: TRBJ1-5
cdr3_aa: CATTGVTAQNQPQHF

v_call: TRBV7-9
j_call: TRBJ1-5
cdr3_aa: CASSHDSNQPQHF

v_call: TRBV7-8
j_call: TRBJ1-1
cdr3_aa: CASSYGTGETEAFF